The 29 T cell receptor beta chains listed next were all sequenced from one sample in a study of T cell responses to AZD1222 COVID-19 vaccine. Sequenced by immunoSEQ multiplex PCR; TCRdb stores in-frame clones only, minus some. Here the sample spans under 140,000 clones, 70% to 90% being singletons. Sequencing was performed on peripheral blood, taken 28 days after the second AZD1222 dose. The receptors were sampled from an adult who received the AZD1222 COVID-19 vaccine.

The V and J genes are TRBV5-1 and TRBJ1-2; D is unresolved. Germline loops: CDR1 SGHRS, CDR2 YFSETQ. There are 14 residues in the CDR3. The germline V and J ends were trimmed by 0 bases and 8 bases, with 14 bases remaining between them. CDR3 in amino acids: CASSLDPGFGGYTF. The CDR3 DNA follows: TGCGCCAGCAGCTTGGACCCGGGCTTCGGAGGCTACACCTTC.

On this clone itself: The same CDR3 arises from other DNA sequences in this sample as well. The V gene is TRBV18, the J gene TRBJ1-1; D is undetermined. The V and J ends lost 3 bases and 1 base respectively, with 3 bases between them. CDR1 is KGHSH, CDR2 LQKENI, per germline. The CDR3 contains 12 residues. CDR3 protein: CASSPQNTEAFF. As DNA, the CDR3 is TGTGCCAGCTCACCTCAGAACACTGAAGCTTTCTTT.

The rearrangement uses TRBV10-2 and TRBJ2-7, with TRBD2 identical over 10 bases. The CDR3 contains 18 residues. After removal of 6 bases from V and 2 bases from J, the junction contained 16 bases not matched to a gene. Germline lookup yields CDR1 WSHSY and CDR2 SAAADI. The CDR3 reads CASRGPGLASGDTYEQYF. DNA of the CDR3: TGCGCCAGCAGGGGCCCGGGACTAGCGAGCGGGGACACCTACGAGCAGTACTTC.

This clone showed up just a few times. The chain uses TRBV2 and TRBJ2-5, with a possible D match to TRBD2 (5 bases). Trimming shortened V by 3 bases and J by 5 bases, and 13 bases separated the two germline ends. Germline CDR1 reads SNHLY; CDR2 reads FYNNEI. CDR3 length: 14 amino acids. CDR3 in amino acids: CASSEGGSRETQYF. Here the CDR3 DNA reads TGTGCCAGCAGTGAGGGCGGGTCGAGGGAGACCCAGTACTTC.

The chain couples TRBV10-3 to TRBJ2-3; a possible D gene is TRBD2 (5 bases). This CDR3 is built from 13 residues. Germline loops: CDR1 ENHRY, CDR2 SYGVKD. V was shortened by 0 bases and J by 6 bases, with 7 bases between the two germline ends. CDR3: CAISESREDTQYF. CDR3 coding DNA: TGTGCCATCAGTGAGTCGAGGGAGGATACGCAGTATTTT.

The chain uses TRBV10-3 and TRBJ2-1; 12 bases fit TRBD1. Germline V gives CDR1 ENHRY, CDR2 SYGVKD. CDR3 length: 14 amino acids. J gave up 9 bases and V 6 bases, and 6 bases lay outside the gene matches. The CDR3 here is CAIRPGQGAGEQFF. CDR3 sequence (DNA): TGTGCCATCAGACCGGGACAGGGGGCTGGTGAGCAGTTCTTC.

V and J are TRBV5-1 and TRBJ2-2; 8 nucleotides match TRBD2. The J segment lost 5 bases and the V segment lost 3 bases, leaving 6 bases of the junction unmatched. CDR3 length: 15 amino acids. Germline lookup yields CDR1 SGHRS and CDR2 YFSETQ. The CDR3 sequence: CASSSGGDETGELFF. The CDR3 nucleotides read TGCGCCAGCAGCTCGGGAGGGGACGAAACCGGGGAGCTGTTTTTT.

As for this clone: Mismatch with germline at one junction end may stem from a read error. The chain is built from TRBV7-3 and TRBJ2-2; TRBD1 or TRBD2 may be the D gene (5 bases each). Germline V lookup: CDR1 SGHTA, CDR2 FQGTGA. CDR3 length equals 15 residues. The CDR3 DNA is TGTGCCAGCAGCTTAGGTCGGGGCGGCACCGAGGAGCTGTTTTTT. It codes for CASSLGRGGTEELFF.

The table lists this clone with a count of one. The gene calls are TRBV5-1 and TRBJ1-2, with unresolved D. This CDR3 comprises 13 residues. Germline CDR1 reads SGHRS; CDR2 reads YFSETQ. Trimming removed 0 bases at V and 8 bases at J, with 11 bases between. The CDR3 spells CASSLGGPGGYTF. CDR3 DNA sequence: TGCGCCAGCAGCTTGGGAGGGCCCGGGGGCTACACCTTC.

The gene calls are TRBV2 and TRBJ1-5; a weak D match, TRBD1 (6 bases). CDR3 length: 13 residues. Germline V gene data show CDR1 as SNHLY and CDR2 as FYNNEI. Trimming left V 7 bases short and J 3 bases short, with 10 bases between. The CDR3 is CASKDSFNQPQHF. In DNA form, the CDR3 reads TGTGCCAGCAAGGACAGCTTCAATCAGCCCCAGCATTTT.

This clone was picked up one time. The rearrangement joins TRBV6-5 to TRBJ1-1, with D tentatively TRBD1 (5 bases). V lost 7 bases and J lost 4, with 19 bases in between. This CDR3 is 15 amino acids long. Germline loops: CDR1 MNHEY, CDR2 SVGAGI. The CDR3 bases are TGTGCCAGCATCCCTCCGCGGGGCTCCGCCACTGAAGCTTTCTTT. It specifies CASIPPRGSATEAFF.

This chain uses TRBV7-6 with TRBJ2-1, with 11 bases that match TRBD2. The V gene's germline CDR1 is SGHVS and CDR2 FNYEAQ. The CDR3 runs to 15 residues. V lost 5 bases, J lost 7 bases, and 7 bases stayed unmatched. CDR3 bases: TGTGCCAGCAGCGGCACTAGCGGGAGTCGAAATGAGCAGTTCTTC. Protein sequence: CASSGTSGSRNEQFF.

This chain uses TRBV14 with TRBJ1-2; TRBD1 agrees at 7 bases. Germline V gives CDR1 SGHDN, CDR2 FVKESK. This CDR3 spans 14 amino acids. Trimming at V came to 1 base and at J to 5 bases, leaving 4 bases not matched to a gene. The CDR3 DNA follows: TGTGCCAGCAGCCAAGTCGACAGGGCGTATGGCTACACCTTC. Translated: CASSQVDRAYGYTF.

In DNA, the CDR3 is TGTGCCAGCAGCTCCGGGATCTGGGCGGACACTGAAGCTTTCTTT. It translates to CASSSGIWADTEAFF. The chain has TRBV7-2 and TRBJ1-1, with D unclear. V dropped 4 bases and J dropped 3 bases, with 15 bases sitting between them. Per the germline V gene, CDR1 is SGHTA and CDR2 is FQGNSA. This CDR3 contains 15 residues. The full variable domain, completed using reference TRBV7-2 and TRBJ1-1, is GAGVSQSPSNKVTEKGKDVELRCDPISGHTALYWYRQSLGQGLEFLIYFQGNSAPDKSGLPSDRFSAERTGGSVSTLTIQRTQQEDSAVYLCASSSGIWADTEAFFGQGTRLTVV.

The CDR3 reads CALQEGLHYGYTF. In DNA form, the CDR3 reads TGTGCCCTCCAGGAGGGGTTACACTATGGCTACACCTTC. V is TRBV6-5 and J is TRBJ1-2, with D possibly TRBD1 on 5 matching bases. CDR3 length: 13 residues. In germline, CDR1 is MNHEY, CDR2 SVGAGI. V lost 11 bases and J lost 3, with 16 bases in between.

V gene TRBV3-1 (or the pseudogene TRBV3-2) combines with J gene TRBJ1-4, with D maybe TRBD1 (6 bases). This CDR3 has 14 residues. CDR1 and CDR2 (germline): LGHDT, YNNKEL (reference sequence). The V gene lost 3 bases and the J gene lost 8 bases, with 13 bases spanning the gap. Here the CDR3 DNA reads TGTGCCAGCAGCCACCGACAGGTGAGCGAAAAACTGTTTTTT. Residues: CASSHRQVSEKLFF.

The chain combines TRBV19 with TRBJ1-5, with D hard to call. The V end lost 3 bases, the J end lost 3 bases, and 9 bases lay between the germline ends. Germline values: CDR1 LNHDA, CDR2 SQIVND (reference sequence). The CDR3 covers 14 residues. CDR3 protein: CASSMNRDNQPQHF. CDR3 DNA: TGTGCCAGTAGTATGAATAGGGACAATCAGCCCCAGCATTTT. The full variable domain, rest sourced from reference TRBV19 and TRBJ1-5, is DGGITQSPKYLFRKEGQNVTLSCEQNLNHDAMYWYRQDPGQGLRLIYYSQIVNDFQKGDIAEGYSVSREKKESFPLTVTSAQKNPTAFYLCASSMNRDNQPQHFGDGTRLSIL.

The rearrangement uses TRBV6-5 and TRBJ2-1, with D unresolved. The germline V gene encodes CDR1 MNHEY and CDR2 SVGAGI. The ends were cut back, 7 bases at V and 6 bases at J, with 7 bases in the middle. The CDR3 has 11 residues. The CDR3, as DNA: TGTGCCAGCAACAACGGCAATGAGCAGTTCTTC. Translated, it gives CASNNGNEQFF.

V gene TRBV5-1 combines with J gene TRBJ1-1, with D unclear. The CDR3 is 11 residues long. Germline V gene lookup returns CDR1 SGHRS and CDR2 YFSETQ. The ends were cut back, 0 bases at V and 8 bases at J, with 5 bases in the middle. CDR3 sequence reads: CASSLGREAFF. For the CDR3, the DNA is TGCGCCAGCAGCTTGGGAAGGGAAGCTTTCTTT.

The rearrangement uses TRBV11-2 and TRBJ1-6; TRBD1 is a possible D gene (5 bases). Germline V lookup: CDR1 SGHAT, CDR2 FQNNGV. This CDR3 spans 13 amino acids. V was clipped by 3 bases and J by 7 bases, with 7 bases between them. The CDR3 DNA reads TGTGCCAGCAGCTTCGGGGACAATTCACCCCTCCACTTT. Its protein product is CASSFGDNSPLHF.

The genes are TRBV7-2 and TRBJ2-7, with TRBD2 matching 7 bases. Germline loops: CDR1 SGHTA, CDR2 FQGNSA. V gave up 5 bases and J gave up 4 bases; unmatched junction bases: 17. The CDR3 length is 17 residues. CDR3 amino acids: CASSALKVRREMYEQYF. DNA for the CDR3: TGTGCCAGCAGCGCTCTCAAGGTGCGGCGGGAGATGTACGAGCAGTACTTC.

This chain links TRBV6-4 with TRBJ1-5; TRBD1 is a possible D gene (6 bases). There are 13 residues in the CDR3. V lost 6 bases, J lost 4 bases, and 10 bases lay in between. From germline, CDR1 is MRHNA and CDR2 SNTAGT. The CDR3 region is CASSLDRNQPQHF. For the CDR3, the DNA is TGTGCCAGCAGCCTCGACAGGAATCAGCCCCAGCATTTT.

A few counts support this clone. This chain links TRBV5-4 with TRBJ2-7, with 7 positions matching TRBD2. J lost 3 bases, V lost 3 bases, and 9 bases had no gene match. This CDR3 contains 15 residues. The germline V gene encodes CDR1 SGHNT and CDR2 YYREEE (reference sequence). CDR3 region: CASSSGPTSDYEQYF. In DNA, the CDR3 is TGTGCCAGCAGCTCCGGGCCCACTAGCGACTACGAGCAGTACTTC.

The chain uses TRBV9 and TRBJ1-4, with 7 bases lining up with TRBD1. V was pared by 4 bases and J by 6 bases, with 15 bases of the junction left unmatched. The CDR3 sequence is 17 residues long. Germline V gene sequence: CDR1 SGDLS, CDR2 YYNGEE. The CDR3 sequence: CASSPRQGGGLDEKLFF. CDR3 DNA: TGTGCCAGCAGCCCCCGACAGGGAGGGGGGTTGGATGAAAAACTGTTTTTT.

This chain connects TRBV20-1 to TRBJ2-3; D remains unclear. Germline assignment: CDR1 DFQATT and CDR2 SNEGSKA (reference sequence). Trimming shortened V by 4 bases and J by 0 bases, and 20 bases separated the two germline ends. CDR3 size: 17 residues. The CDR3 loop reads CSATDLYRLLSTDTQYF. The CDR3 DNA is TGCAGTGCTACTGACCTCTATCGATTGTTAAGCACAGATACGCAGTATTTT.

V and J are TRBV5-4 and TRBJ1-2; TRBD1 aligns across 7 bases. The CDR3 consists of 14 residues. CDR1 and CDR2 (germline): SGHNT, YYREEE (reference sequence). V trimming: 4 bases; J trimming: 6 bases; junction bases outside the gene matches: 9. The chain's CDR3 is CASSVLQGRDGYTF. The CDR3 nucleotides are TGTGCCAGCAGCGTACTACAGGGGCGTGATGGCTACACCTTC.

The chain couples TRBV6-5 to TRBJ1-5; D is unclear. V gave up 2 bases and J gave up 7 bases, with 9 bases separating them. The CDR3 has 13 amino acids. In germline, CDR1 is MNHEY, CDR2 SVGAGI. The CDR3 loop is CASSYGPRQPQHF. The CDR3 DNA reads TGTGCCAGCAGTTACGGCCCGCGACAGCCCCAGCATTTT.

This clone was observed a single time. Germline and junction disagree at one end, which may indicate a read error. The V call is TRBV7-7, the J call TRBJ2-1; D might be TRBD1 or TRBD2, each matching 6 bases. The CDR3 covers 18 residues. Per germline, CDR1 SSHAT and CDR2 FNYEAQ (reference sequence). The CDR3 sequence is CASSLGEVGGGSYNEQFF. Written as DNA, the CDR3 is TGTGCTAGCAGCTTAGGGGAGGTCGGAGGGGGCTCCTACAATGAGCAGTTCTTC. Variable domain in full (rest from reference TRBV7-7 and TRBJ2-1): GAGVSQSPRYKVTKRGQDVTLRCDPISSHATLYWYQQALGQGPEFLTYFNYEAQPDKSGLPSDRFSAERPEGSISTLTIQRTEQRDSAMYRCASSLGEVGGGSYNEQFFGPGTRLTVL.

Only one count was recorded for this clone. The chain is built from TRBV9 and TRBJ2-1; TRBD2 agrees at 14 bases. Trimming cost V 4 bases and J 8 bases; bases outside gene matches: 11. The CDR3 consists of 17 residues. The germline gives CDR1 SGDLS, CDR2 YYNGEE. CDR3 protein: CASSLTGTSGGRDEQFF. The CDR3 nucleotides are TGTGCCAGCAGCTTGACCGGGACTAGCGGGGGAAGGGATGAGCAGTTCTTC.